One and the same sample provided the 15 T cell receptor beta chains below, sequenced in a study of blood T cell repertoires in COVID-19. Generated by immunoSEQ multiplex PCR, the TCRdb table keeps only in-frame clones and is missing some. The sample lists under 300,000 clones; about nine tenths were seen once. Specimen: PBMCs or T cells enriched from blood (not recorded which). These receptors were collected from a human donor in a cohort exposed to, infected with or recovered from COVID-19 (not recorded which). The donor label of this sample is uncertain.

The chain links TRBV12-3 or TRBV12-4 to TRBJ2-1, with 9 bases identical to TRBD2. This CDR3 region has 13 residues. Unmatched junction bases numbered 7, after V lost 6 bases and J lost 10 bases. As DNA, the CDR3 is TGTGCCAGCAGCCTAGCGGGACTGATCGAGCAGTTCTTC. Translating gives CASSLAGLIEQFF.

V and J are TRBV7-9 and TRBJ2-3, with D perhaps matching TRBD2 (5 bases). The germline gives CDR1 SEHNR, CDR2 FQNEAQ (reference sequence). V lost 5 bases and J 8 bases, leaving 11 bases between the germline ends. This CDR3 spans 12 amino acids. This CDR3 is CASSAAAGTQYF. DNA for the CDR3: TGTGCCAGCAGCGCAGCGGCGGGTACGCAGTATTTT.

This chain connects TRBV11-2 to TRBJ2-7; 9 positions match TRBD1. The CDR3 length is 17 residues. Trimming removed 2 bases from V and 2 bases from J; junction bases left unmatched: 10. The V gene's germline CDR1 is SGHAT and CDR2 FQNNGV. CDR3 amino acids: CASSLFPKDRGPYEQYF. DNA for the CDR3: TGTGCCAGCAGCTTATTCCCAAAGGACAGGGGCCCCTACGAGCAGTACTTC.

The chain recombines TRBV2 with TRBJ1-2, with D uncertain. The CDR3 totals 12 residues. CDR1 SNHLY and CDR2 FYNNEI come from the germline V gene. The germline V and J ends were trimmed by 3 bases and 4 bases, with 6 bases remaining between them. CDR3 sequence: CASSDPFYGYTF. In DNA, the CDR3 is TGTGCCAGCAGTGACCCTTTCTATGGCTACACCTTC.

The rearrangement links TRBV18 to TRBJ1-2; maybe TRBD1 (6 bases). V was pared by 3 bases and J by 6 bases, with 11 bases between. Per the germline V gene, CDR1 is KGHSH and CDR2 is LQKENI. This CDR3 region has 13 residues. The CDR3 DNA reads as TGTGCCAGCTCACCCCCAGGGGAAAATGGCTACACCTTC. Amino acids: CASSPPGENGYTF.

The V and J genes are TRBV2 and TRBJ2-3, with 9 nucleotides matching TRBD2. This CDR3 is 16 amino acids long. V lost 1 base and J lost 6; bases outside the gene matches: 8. From germline, CDR1 is SNHLY and CDR2 FYNNEI. The CDR3 DNA follows: TGTGCCAGCAGTGAAGGGACTAGCGTAGGTCGTGATACGCAGTATTTT. It encodes CASSEGTSVGRDTQYF.

The rearrangement joins TRBV6-5 to TRBJ2-1; 11 nucleotides match TRBD1. The V gene's germline CDR1 is MNHEY and CDR2 SVGAGI. The CDR3 totals 14 residues. The V gene end was trimmed by 5 bases and the J gene end by 8 bases; junction bases not matched to a gene: 5. CDR3 amino acids: CASSLRTGGDEQFF. The DNA of the CDR3 is TGTGCCAGCAGTCTGAGGACAGGGGGCGATGAGCAGTTCTTC.

This clone was seen just once. The V call is TRBV5-6, the J call TRBJ2-7; the match to TRBD2 covers 8 bases. The CDR3 has 15 residues. The germline CDR1 and CDR2 sequences are SGHDT and YYEEEE. V gave up 2 bases and J gave up 3 bases; unmatched junction bases: 7. In nucleotides, the CDR3 is TGTGCCAGCAGCTTCTTAGCGGGGACCCTCTACGAGCAGTACTTC. Translation gives CASSFLAGTLYEQYF.

The J gene is TRBJ2-1, the V gene TRBV27; 7 nucleotides agree with TRBD2. Trimming removed 4 bases from V and 4 bases from J; junction bases left unmatched: 13. In germline, CDR1 is MNHEY, CDR2 SMNVEV (reference sequence). The CDR3 consists of 17 residues. The CDR3 bases are TGTGCCAGCAGTTCACCTTCCGAGCGGGGAGGTTACAATGAGCAGTTCTTC. It encodes CASSSPSERGGYNEQFF.

The chain has TRBV11-2 and TRBJ1-1; the match to TRBD1 covers 7 bases. Germline V gene lookup returns CDR1 SGHAT and CDR2 FQNNGV. The ends lost 1 base at V and 6 bases at J; junction bases unmatched: 8. This CDR3 region has 15 residues. The DNA for the CDR3 is TGTGCCAGCAGCTTAGCGGTGTGGCAGGGGGCTGAAGCTTTCTTT. This sequence encodes CASSLAVWQGAEAFF.

This clone showed up just a few times. This rearrangement joins TRBV5-8 to TRBJ2-5, with 8 bases that match TRBD2. After removal of 2 bases from V and 3 bases from J, the junction contained 9 bases not matched to a gene. CDR3 length equals 16 residues. Germline V gene data show CDR1 as SGHTS and CDR2 as YDEGEE. The CDR3 spells CASSFPSGGIKETQYF. The CDR3 coding sequence is TGTGCCAGCAGCTTTCCGAGCGGGGGTATCAAAGAGACCCAGTACTTC. The variable domain in full, with the rest retrieved from reference TRBV5-8 and TRBJ2-5, is EAGVTQSPTHLIKTRGQQATLRCSPISGHTSVYWYQQALGLGLQFLLWYDEGEERNRGNFPPRFSGRQFPNYSSELNVNALELEDSALYLCASSFPSGGIKETQYFGPGTRLLVL.

This chain connects TRBV7-2 to TRBJ2-6; D possibly corresponds to TRBD2 (5 bases). The ends were cut back, 1 base at V and 0 bases at J, with 16 bases in the middle. This CDR3 is 19 amino acids long. Germline CDR1 reads SGHTA; CDR2 reads FQGNSA. CDR3 sequence reads: CASSLDVARVSSGANVLTF. In DNA form, the CDR3 reads TGTGCCAGCAGCTTAGATGTGGCGAGGGTTTCCTCTGGGGCCAACGTCCTGACTTTC.

J is TRBJ2-3 and V is TRBV2, with D perhaps TRBD2 (5 bases). V lost 6 bases to trimming and J lost 4 bases, with 5 bases between them. The CDR3 has 11 residues. Per the germline V gene, CDR1 is SNHLY and CDR2 is FYNNEI. The CDR3 here is CASREADTQYF. CDR3 DNA: TGTGCCAGCAGGGAGGCAGATACGCAGTATTTT.

The chain employs TRBV5-1 and TRBJ2-7; D perhaps matches TRBD2 (5 bases). Trimming took 4 bases from V and 3 from J, leaving 17 bases between them. Per the germline V gene, CDR1 is SGHRS and CDR2 is YFSETQ. This CDR3 is built from 15 residues. The CDR3 nucleotides read TGCGCCAGCAGCCCCTTTTCGGCGGAGGACTACGAGCAGTACTTC. Protein product: CASSPFSAEDYEQYF.

The sample holds a few counts of this clone. CDR3: CASSVSLPDRVRFRGYEQYF. The DNA of the CDR3 is TGTGCCAGCAGCGTATCCCTTCCCGACAGGGTACGGTTTAGGGGCTACGAGCAGTACTTC. V gene TRBV9 combines with J gene TRBJ2-7, with 7 bases aligning to TRBD1. The CDR3 sequence is 20 residues long. Looked up from germline, CDR1 is SGDLS and CDR2 is YYNGEE. V dropped 1 base and J dropped 3; count of bases not matched to a gene: 22.